This TCR beta chain comes out of a study of blood T cell repertoires in COVID-19. Study context: The origin of the acute and convalescent COVID-19 samples was the United States, Italy and Spain. PBMCs, B-cell-depleted T cells, or T cells were the source of the cDNA or gDNA that made up the material.

In the source study's methods: Amplification from reference gene primers served as the basis for estimated nucleated cell counts. Repertoires were generated with immunoSEQ multiplex PCR, while TCRdb's copy carries only in-frame clones and drops some. V and J calls and clone size follow that table, whereas D and trimming were derived from the DNA. The profile covers about 110,000 clones, with more than 75% appearing a single time and around 2% taken by the ten largest. This clone has just a few counts. Material for sequencing was peripheral blood. The clonotype comes from a human donor in a cohort sampled during active COVID-19.

For the CDR3, the DNA is TGTGCCATCAGCGCCGGGACAGGGCCAGGTGGCTACACCTTC. Protein sequence: CAISAGTGPGGYTF. This chain links TRBV10-3 with TRBJ1-2, with 9 bases fitting TRBD1. The CDR3 has 14 residues. Per the germline V gene, CDR1 is ENHRY and CDR2 is SYGVKD. V lost 6 bases and J lost 7; bases outside the gene matches: 9.